Sequencing of this T cell receptor (beta chain) was carried out in a study of CD8 T cells in ankylosing spondylitis. Whole-study results and caveats: Disease-linked clones reportedly showed significant enrichment in matched ankylosing spondylitis synovial fluid. What seemed typical of ankylosing spondylitis blood was a TCR beta motif built from about 8 highly homologous variants. Some motif variants were previously reported in reactive arthritis synovial fluid and blood.

The CDR3 loop spans 14 amino acids. V lost 7 bases to trimming and J lost 7 bases; unmatched junction nucleotides: 13. Germline CDR1 and CDR2: SGHAT and FQNNGV. From the 5' RACE reads, TCRdb called clonotypes with MiXCR, one entry per CDR3 protein. The profile shows around 770,000 distinct CDR3 sequences, roughly 19% of them singletons. Concerning this clonotype itself: Antigen specificity is unknown.

Sequenced: blood, either unsorted or a sorted T cell fraction (not recorded which). The rearrangement links TRBV11-2 to TRBJ2-7; TRBD1 agrees at 7 bases. The sequence derives from a male donor with ankylosing spondylitis. Here the CDR3 DNA reads TGTGCCAGCAAGGAATTAGGGACAGCATATGAGCAGTACTTC. Its translation: CASKELGTAYEQYF. Full variable domain (remainder filled in from reference TRBV11-2 and TRBJ2-7): EAGVAQSPRYKIIEKRQSVAFWCNPISGHATLYWYQQILGQGPKLLIQFQNNGVVDDSQLPKDRFSAERLKGVDSTLKIQPAKLEDSAVYLCASKELGTAYEQYFGPGTRLTVT.